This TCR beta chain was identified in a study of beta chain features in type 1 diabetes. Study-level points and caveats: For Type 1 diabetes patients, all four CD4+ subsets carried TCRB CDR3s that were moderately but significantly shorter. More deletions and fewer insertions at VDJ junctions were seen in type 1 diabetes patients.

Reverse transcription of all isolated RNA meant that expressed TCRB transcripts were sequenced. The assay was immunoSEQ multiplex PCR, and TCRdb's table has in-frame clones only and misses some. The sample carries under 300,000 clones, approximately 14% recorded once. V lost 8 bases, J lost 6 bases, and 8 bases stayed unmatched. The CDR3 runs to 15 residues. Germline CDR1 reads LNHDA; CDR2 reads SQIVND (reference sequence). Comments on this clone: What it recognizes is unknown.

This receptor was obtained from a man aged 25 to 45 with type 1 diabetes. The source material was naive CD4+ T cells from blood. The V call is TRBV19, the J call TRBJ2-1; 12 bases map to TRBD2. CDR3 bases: TGTGCCAGTGGGGCCCTAGCGGGAGGGGGCAATGAGCAGTTCTTC. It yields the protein CASGALAGGGNEQFF.